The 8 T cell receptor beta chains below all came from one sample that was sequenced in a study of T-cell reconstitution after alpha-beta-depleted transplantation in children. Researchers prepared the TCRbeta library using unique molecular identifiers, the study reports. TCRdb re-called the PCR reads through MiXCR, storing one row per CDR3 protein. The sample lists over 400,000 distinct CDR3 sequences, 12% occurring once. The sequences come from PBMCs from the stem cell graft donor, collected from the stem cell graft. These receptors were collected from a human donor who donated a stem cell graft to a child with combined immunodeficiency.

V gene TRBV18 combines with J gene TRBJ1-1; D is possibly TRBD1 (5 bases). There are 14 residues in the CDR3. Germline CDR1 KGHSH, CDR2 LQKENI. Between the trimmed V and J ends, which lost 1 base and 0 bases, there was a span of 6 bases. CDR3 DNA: TGTGCCAGCTCACCACTGACAGTGAACACTGAAGCTTTCTTT. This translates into CASSPLTVNTEAFF.

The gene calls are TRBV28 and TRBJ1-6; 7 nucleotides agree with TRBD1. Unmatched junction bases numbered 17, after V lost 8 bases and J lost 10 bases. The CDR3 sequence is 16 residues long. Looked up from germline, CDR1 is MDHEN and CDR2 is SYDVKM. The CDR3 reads CASREATGQTNSPLHF. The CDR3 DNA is TGTGCCAGCCGCGAAGCGACAGGGCAGACCAACTCACCCCTCCACTTT. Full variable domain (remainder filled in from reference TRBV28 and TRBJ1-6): DVKVTQSSRYLVKRTGEKVFLECVQDMDHENMFWYRQDPGLGLRLIYFSYDVKMKEKGDIPEGYSVSREKKERFSLILESASTNQTSMYLCASREATGQTNSPLHFGNGTRLTVT.

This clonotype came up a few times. The CDR3 DNA is TGCGCCAGCAGCCCCGGGACAAGAGACTACGAGCAGTACTTC. This translates into CASSPGTRDYEQYF. This sequence joins TRBV5-1 and TRBJ2-7; D is perhaps TRBD1 (6 bases). Germline V lookup: CDR1 SGHRS, CDR2 YFSETQ. The V end lost 4 bases, the J end lost 3 bases, and 14 bases lay between the germline ends. CDR3 length equals 14 residues. The full variable domain, with the rest looked up from reference TRBV5-1 and TRBJ2-7, is KAGVTQTPRYLIKTRGQQVTLSCSPISGHRSVSWYQQTPGQGLQFLFEYFSETQRNKGNFPGRFSGRQFSNSRSEMNVSTLELGDSALYLCASSPGTRDYEQYFGPGTRLTVT.

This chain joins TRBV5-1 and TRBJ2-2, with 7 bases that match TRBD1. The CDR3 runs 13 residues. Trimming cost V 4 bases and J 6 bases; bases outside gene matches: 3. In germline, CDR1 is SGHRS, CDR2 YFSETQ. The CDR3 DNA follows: TGCGCCAGCAGCGGGGACAGTTCCGGGGAGCTGTTTTTT. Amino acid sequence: CASSGDSSGELFF.

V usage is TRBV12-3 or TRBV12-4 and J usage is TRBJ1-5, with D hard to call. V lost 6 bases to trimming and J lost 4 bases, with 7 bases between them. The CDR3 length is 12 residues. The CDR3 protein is CASSMDNQPQHF. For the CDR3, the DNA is TGTGCCAGCAGCATGGATAATCAGCCCCAGCATTTT.

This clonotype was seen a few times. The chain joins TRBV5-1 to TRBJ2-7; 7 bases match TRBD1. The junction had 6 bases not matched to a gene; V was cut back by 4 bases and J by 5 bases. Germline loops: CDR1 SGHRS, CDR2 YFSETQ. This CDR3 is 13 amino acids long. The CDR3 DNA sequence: TGCGCCAGCAGCCAATGGACAGGTAACGAGCAGTACTTC. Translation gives CASSQWTGNEQYF.

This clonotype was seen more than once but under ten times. CDR3 amino acids: CAISTLAGLSYEQYF. CDR3 sequence (DNA): TGTGCCATCAGTACACTAGCGGGCCTCTCCTACGAGCAGTACTTC. This chain connects TRBV10-3 to TRBJ2-7; 9 bases match TRBD2. The CDR3 is 15 amino acids. V lost 5 bases, J lost 0 bases, and 5 bases stayed unmatched. CDR1 and CDR2 (germline): ENHRY, SYGVKD.

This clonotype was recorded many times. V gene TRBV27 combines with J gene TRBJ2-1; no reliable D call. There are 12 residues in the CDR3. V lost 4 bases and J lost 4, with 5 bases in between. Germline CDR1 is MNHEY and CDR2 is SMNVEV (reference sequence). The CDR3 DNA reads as TGTGCCAGCAGTTATGCATACAATGAGCAGTTCTTC. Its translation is CASSYAYNEQFF.